Listed below are T cell receptor beta chains from one sample, sequenced in a study of T cell repertoires in cytomegalovirus infection. Antigen specificity for these receptors is unknown. TCRdb called the reads again in MiXCR, with one record for every CDR3 protein. The sample carries 140,000 to 150,000 distinct CDR3 sequences, about 32% recorded once. Here the sequenced sample was CD8+ T cells from cultured PBMCs, taken from culture after CMV antigen stimulation. These receptors were obtained from a human donor in good health (CMV status not recorded). Some clones in this sample may be carry-over from other donors' samples. Both conserved end residues are part of each CDR3. D genes are given only for firm matches. Size is omitted from some rows. Given values are once, few, many or a class for expanded clones.

cdr3_length | d_call | j_call | clone_size | v_call | cdr3_aa | cdr3_nt
17 | TRBD2 | TRBJ2-1 | NA | TRBV19 | CASSVRAGGHSYNEQFF | TGTGCCAGTAGTGTTAGGGCGGGGGGGCACTCCTACAATGAGCAGTTCTTC
12 | NA | TRBJ2-1 | NA | TRBV20-1 | CSVWDPYNEQFF | TGCAGTGTTTGGGACCCCTACAATGAGCAGTTCTTC
13 | NA | TRBJ2-7 | NA | TRBV14 | CASSQDRKGEQYF | TGTGCCAGCAGCCAAGACAGGAAGGGAGAGCAGTACTTC
16 | NA | TRBJ2-3 | NA | TRBV27 | CASSLSTSGREGTQYF | TGTGCCAGCAGTTTATCGACCAGCGGGCGGGAAGGTACGCAGTATTTT
14 | NA | TRBJ2-3 | few | TRBV27 | CASSLYGTTDTQYF | TGTGCCAGCAGTTTATATGGGACAACAGATACGCAGTATTTT
13 | NA | TRBJ2-7 | few | TRBV19 | CASSPRRQYEQYF | TGTGCCAGTAGTCCAAGAAGACAGTACGAGCAGTACTTC
13 | NA | TRBJ1-1 | few | TRBV7-6 | CASSLGRASEAFF | TGTGCCAGCAGCTTAGGAAGGGCGAGTGAAGCTTTCTTT
14 | NA | TRBJ2-7 | NA | TRBV7-8 | CASSLWGEAYEQYF | TGTGCCAGCAGCCTTTGGGGGGAGGCCTACGAGCAGTACTTC
14 | NA | TRBJ1-1 | NA | TRBV6-1 | CASRTEWANTEAFF | TGTGCCAGCAGAACGGAATGGGCAAACACTGAAGCTTTCTTT
12 | NA | TRBJ2-2 | NA | TRBV30 | CAWSPFAGELFF | TGTGCCTGGAGTCCCTTTGCCGGGGAGCTGTTTTTT
15 | NA | TRBJ2-3 | once | TRBV24-1 | CATSDAVGVTDTQYF | TGTGCCACCAGTGACGCAGTGGGGGTAACAGATACGCAGTATTTT
13 | TRBD1 | TRBJ2-5 | few | TRBV4-1 | CASSQTGLETQYF | TGCGCCAGCAGCCAGACAGGGTTAGAGACCCAGTACTTC
13 | NA | TRBJ2-1 | NA | TRBV5-6 | CASTTMGGREQFF | TGTGCCAGCACCACTATGGGGGGTCGTGAGCAGTTCTTC
14 | NA | TRBJ2-4 | many | TRBV7-8 | CASSSGTSVDIQYF | TGTGCCAGCAGCTCCGGGACAAGTGTGGACATTCAGTACTTC
17 | NA | TRBJ2-6 | NA | TRBV11-2 | CASSPLVSGSGANVLTF | TGTGCCAGCAGCCCCTTAGTTTCAGGCTCTGGGGCCAACGTCCTGACTTTC
14 | NA | TRBJ2-5 | NA | TRBV7-4 | CASSLGVDSETQYF | TGTGCCAGCAGCTTAGGTGTCGATAGTGAGACCCAGTACTTC
15 | TRBD2 | TRBJ2-1 | few | TRBV7-8 | CASSLVAGGYNEQFF | TGTGCCAGCAGCTTAGTAGCGGGGGGCTACAATGAGCAGTTCTTC
14 | TRBD1 | TRBJ1-1 | NA | TRBV27 | CASSGQGAWTEAFF | TGTGCCAGCAGTGGACAGGGGGCTTGGACTGAAGCTTTCTTT
17 | NA | TRBJ1-3 | NA | TRBV7-9 | CASSPPLGAASGNTIYF | TGTGCCAGCAGCCCCCCTCTGGGGGCGGCCTCTGGAAACACCATATATTTT
12 | NA | TRBJ1-6 | NA | TRBV7-8 | CASSLEDSPLHF | TGTGCCAGCAGCTTGGAGGATTCACCCCTCCACTTT
15 | TRBD1 | TRBJ1-1 | NA | TRBV2 | CASDAAQGVATEAFF | TGTGCCAGCGACGCCGCTCAGGGGGTAGCTACTGAAGCTTTCTTT
13 | NA | TRBJ1-1 | NA | TRBV19 | CASSMGENTEAFF | TGTGCCAGTAGTATGGGGGAGAACACTGAAGCTTTCTTT
13 | NA | TRBJ2-7 | NA | TRBV2 | CASREGTSHEQYF | TGTGCCAGCAGAGAGGGGACGTCCCACGAGCAGTACTTC
13 | NA | TRBJ1-1 | once | TRBV6-6 | CAGWEPMNTEAFF | TGTGCCGGTTGGGAGCCCATGAACACTGAAGCTTTCTTT
15 | NA | TRBJ2-3 | few | TRBV2 | CASSEARTNADTQYF | TGTGCCAGCAGTGAAGCTCGGACTAATGCAGATACGCAGTATTTT
12 | NA | TRBJ2-7 | NA | TRBV27 | CASRGGGYEQYF | TGTGCCAGTAGGGGGGGGGGCTACGAGCAGTACTTC
13 | NA | TRBJ2-7 | NA | TRBV7-9 | CASNAGAGYEQYF | TGTGCCAGCAACGCGGGGGCTGGCTACGAGCAGTACTTC
13 | NA | TRBJ2-3 | few | TRBV27 | CASSFVAVDTQYF | TGTGCCAGCAGTTTTGTCGCCGTGGATACGCAGTATTTT
15 | NA | TRBJ2-7 | NA | TRBV11-2 | CASSFQQGLAYEQYF | TGTGCCAGCAGCTTCCAACAGGGTTTGGCCTACGAGCAGTACTTC
14 | NA | TRBJ1-4 | NA | TRBV7-9 | CASSYRAANEKLFF | TGTGCCAGCAGCTACAGGGCTGCTAATGAAAAACTGTTTTTT
18 | TRBD2 | TRBJ2-5 | many | TRBV7-9 | CASSSAIRTSGAEETQYF | TGTGCCAGCAGCTCCGCTATCAGGACTAGCGGGGCCGAAGAGACCCAGTACTTC
14 | NA | TRBJ1-1 | NA | TRBV20-1 | CSARAWDLNTEAFF | TGCAGTGCTAGAGCCTGGGACTTGAACACTGAAGCTTTCTTT
15 | TRBD2 | TRBJ2-2 | NA | TRBV5-4 | CASSFGSGAAGELFF | TGTGCCAGCAGCTTTGGGAGCGGGGCCGCCGGGGAGCTGTTTTTT
16 | NA | TRBJ2-1 | NA | TRBV25-1 | CASSDLFGQRNNEQFF | TGTGCCAGCAGTGATCTATTCGGACAGAGAAACAATGAGCAGTTCTTC
17 | TRBD1 | TRBJ1-1 | NA | TRBV28 | CASSSSRTGGLNTEAFF | TGTGCCAGCAGTTCAAGCCGTACAGGGGGCTTAAACACTGAAGCTTTCTTT
15 | TRBD2 | TRBJ2-2 | few | TRBV18 | CASSLTSGSTGELFF | TGTGCCAGCTCACTAACTAGCGGTTCCACCGGGGAGCTGTTTTTT
15 | TRBD1 | TRBJ2-7 | NA | TRBV27 | CASSPDRGRSYEQYF | TGTGCCAGCAGTCCGGACAGGGGGAGGTCCTACGAGCAGTACTTC
15 | NA | TRBJ2-3 | NA | TRBV5-4 | CASSDVGQSTDTQYF | TGTGCCAGCAGCGACGTGGGGCAGAGCACAGATACGCAGTATTTT
14 | NA | TRBJ1-5 | few | TRBV20-1 | CSAREGSGNQPQHF | TGCAGTGCTAGAGAGGGGTCGGGCAATCAGCCCCAGCATTTT
15 | NA | TRBJ1-1 | NA | TRBV7-9 | CASRPAEPRNTEAFF | TGTGCCAGCAGGCCCGCGGAGCCCAGGAACACTGAAGCTTTCTTT
15 | NA | TRBJ2-1 | NA | TRBV19 | CASSWRDTPLNEQFF | TGTGCCAGTAGCTGGCGGGACACCCCTCTCAATGAGCAGTTCTTC
15 | TRBD1 | TRBJ2-7 | NA | TRBV4-1 | CASSYRTGGASEQYF | TGCGCCAGCAGTTATCGGACAGGGGGGGCCTCCGAGCAGTACTTC
13 | NA | TRBJ2-4 | NA | TRBV11-2 | CASSLAATGIQYF | TGTGCCAGCAGCTTAGCTGCAACGGGCATTCAGTACTTC
13 | NA | TRBJ2-1 | NA | TRBV5-1 | CASSLQVGYEQFF | TGCGCCAGCAGCTTGCAAGTCGGTTATGAGCAGTTCTTC
15 | TRBD1 | TRBJ1-2 | NA | TRBV2 | CASSEWTGEYYGYTF | TGTGCCAGCAGTGAGTGGACAGGGGAGTATTATGGCTACACCTTC
17 | TRBD2 | TRBJ2-5 | NA | TRBV28 | CASSSPPAGGPGETQYF | TGTGCCAGCAGTTCCCCTCCGGCGGGGGGGCCTGGGGAGACCCAGTACTTC
12 | NA | TRBJ2-7 | NA | TRBV20-1 | CSARGDSYEQYF | TGCAGTGCTAGAGGGGACTCCTACGAGCAGTACTTC
14 | NA | TRBJ1-6 | few | TRBV27 | CASTDGQPNSPLHF | TGTGCCAGCACCGATGGACAGCCTAATTCACCCCTCCACTTT
14 | TRBD2 | TRBJ2-3 | few | TRBV7-3 | CASSSVGGGDTQYF | TGTGCCAGCAGCAGCGTGGGCGGGGGAGATACGCAGTATTTT
17 | NA | TRBJ2-1 | many | TRBV7-8 | CASSPDGGPSSYNEQFF | TGTGCCAGCAGCCCAGACGGGGGGCCTAGCTCCTACAATGAGCAGTTCTTC
16 | TRBD2 | TRBJ2-3 | NA | TRBV6-5 | CASNPEGGREADTQYF | TGTGCCAGCAACCCAGAGGGGGGGCGGGAGGCAGATACGCAGTATTTT
14 | TRBD1 | TRBJ1-1 | NA | TRBV2 | CASSADRANTEAFF | TGTGCCAGCAGTGCTGACAGGGCGAACACTGAAGCTTTCTTT